This T cell receptor beta chain was recovered during a study of regulatory T cells in long-lasting Graves disease. The table lists this clonotype with many counts. HTBI primers from iRepertoire and Arm-PCR of CDR3 regions yielded the TCR beta libraries. TCRdb re-derived calls from the multiplex PCR reads in MiXCR, one entry per CDR3 protein. The table has about 380,000 distinct CDR3 sequences, roughly 16% seen once. Regarding time point: newly diagnosed GD, antithyroid drugs for less than 3 months. Generation of the TCR library employed RNA extracted from PBMCs. This CDR3 is 11 amino acids long. Per germline, CDR1 MNHNS and CDR2 SASEGT. Trimming removed 11 bases at V and 4 bases at J, with 11 bases between.

The gene calls are TRBV6-1 and TRBJ1-2; D is uncertain. The receptor comes from a female donor with Graves disease. The source was peripheral blood mononuclear cells (PBMCs), collected at new diagnosis, from a patient treated with antithyroid drugs. In DNA form, the CDR3 reads TGTGCCGCGAGGGATCCCTATGGCTACACCTTC. Amino acid sequence: CAARDPYGYTF.